One and the same sample provided the 18 T cell receptor beta chains below, sequenced in a study of type 1 and type 2 diabetes patients. Genomic DNA was the PCR template. A primer set of 30 forward and 13 reverse primers amplified the CDR3. TCRdb redid the calling of the multiplex PCR reads with MiXCR, one entry per CDR3 protein. The sample holds fewer than 350,000 distinct CDR3 sequences, 47% seen once. The sample consisted of peripheral blood mononuclear cells (PBMCs). These receptors came from a man between 18 and 29 years old with type 2 diabetes.

V and J are TRBV7-2 and TRBJ2-7; D not certain. Germline-derived CDR1 and CDR2 are SGHTA and FQGNSA. With 4 bases removed from V and 4 bases from J, the gap between germline ends came to 8 bases. The CDR3 contains 12 residues. DNA for the CDR3: TGTGCCAGCAGCTCCCGGGCTTACGAGCAGTACTTC. Encoded protein: CASSSRAYEQYF.

V is TRBV20-1 and J is TRBJ1-1; D ambiguous. CDR3 length equals 12 residues. Germline values: CDR1 DFQATT, CDR2 SNEGSKA (reference sequence). Here the CDR3 DNA reads TGCAGCGCTGGCTACATGAACACTGAAGCTTTCTTT. Translation gives CSAGYMNTEAFF.

The rearrangement joins TRBV10-3 to TRBJ1-1; D is unresolved. The CDR3 spans 12 residues. V was pared by 4 bases and J by 6 bases, with 9 bases between. Germline assignment: CDR1 ENHRY and CDR2 SYGVKD. CDR3 protein: CAISVSSSEAFF. The CDR3 nucleotides are TGTGCCATCAGTGTGTCATCTTCTGAAGCTTTCTTT.

This clonotype has more than one count but fewer than ten. The J gene is TRBJ2-1, the V gene TRBV7-8; 10 bases agree with TRBD2. The germline V gene has CDR1 SGHVS and CDR2 FQNEAQ. This CDR3 has 15 residues. The V segment lost 4 bases and the J segment 5 bases; nucleotides outside the gene matches: 5. This CDR3 is CASSSAGGPNNEQFF. CDR3 bases: TGTGCCAGCAGCTCAGCGGGAGGGCCGAACAATGAGCAGTTCTTC.

This chain links TRBV25-1 with TRBJ2-1, with no clear D. This CDR3 region has 15 residues. Germline lookup yields CDR1 MGHDK and CDR2 SYGVNS. V was cut by 9 bases and J by 7 bases, with 22 bases left in between. CDR3 residues: CASSPGLSIWNEQFF. The DNA of the CDR3 is TGTGCCAGTTCCCCCGGGCTTTCAATATGGAATGAGCAGTTCTTC.

The chain combines TRBV6-6 with TRBJ2-7, with TRBD2 as a possible D gene (5 bases). This CDR3 contains 14 residues. The V and J ends lost 6 bases and 3 bases respectively, with 15 bases between them. CDR1 and CDR2 from the germline V gene are MNHNY and SVGAGI (reference sequence). CDR3 DNA: TGTGCCAGCAGATCGAGGGCAAGGGACTACGAGCAGTACTTC. It encodes CASRSRARDYEQYF.

This clonotype was found a few times. The V call is TRBV2, the J call TRBJ1-2; 8 bases line up with TRBD1. With 6 bases clipped from V and 8 bases from J, the junction kept 14 bases outside the gene matches. Germline CDR1 is SNHLY and CDR2 is FYNNEI. The CDR3 has 15 amino acids. CDR3 bases: TGTGCCAGCAGGGAACAGGGACAGGCTGTCGGCGGCTACACCTTC. Its protein product is CASREQGQAVGGYTF.

The chain has TRBV19 and TRBJ2-6; the D is unclear. The CDR3 spans 17 residues. Germline-derived CDR1 and CDR2 are LNHDA and SQIVND (reference sequence). V lost 5 bases and J 2 bases, leaving 16 bases between the germline ends. CDR3 in amino acids: CASSLLTQPAGANVLTF. The CDR3 coding sequence is TGTGCCAGTAGTCTACTGACCCAACCGGCTGGGGCCAACGTCCTGACTTTC.

The V call is TRBV6-1, the J call TRBJ2-7; D may be TRBD2 (7 bases). This CDR3 is 17 amino acids long. CDR1 MNHNS and CDR2 SASEGT come from the germline V gene. Trimming pared 6 bases from V and 0 bases from J, leaving 21 bases between. CDR3 protein: CASRKGTTSASSYEQYF. The CDR3 region has the DNA TGTGCCAGCAGGAAGGGGACAACTAGCGCAAGCTCCTACGAGCAGTACTTC.

DNA for the CDR3: TGTGCCAGCTCACCGATAGCGGGACCTAAAGAGACCCAGTACTTC. Residues: CASSPIAGPKETQYF. The chain uses TRBV18 and TRBJ2-7, with 8 positions matching TRBD2. Matching the DNA end better, TRBJ2-5 makes the J call doubtful. The V gene's germline CDR1 is KGHSH and CDR2 LQKENI. This CDR3 comprises 15 residues.

The chain links TRBV12-3 or TRBV12-4 to TRBJ1-2, with D perhaps TRBD1 (5 bases). This CDR3 has 13 amino acids. V was shortened by 2 bases and J by 7 bases, with 11 bases between the two germline ends. CDR3 sequence: CASSLRGEGGYTF. Here the CDR3 DNA reads TGTGCCAGCAGTTTAAGGGGAGAGGGTGGCTACACCTTC.

V usage is TRBV15 and J usage is TRBJ2-3; D possibly corresponds to TRBD2 (5 bases). Trimming pared 1 base from V and 0 bases from J, leaving 11 bases between. The CDR3 runs to 16 residues. Germline values: CDR1 LNHNV, CDR2 YYDKDF (reference sequence). CDR3 amino acids: CATSRVAGGSTDTQYF. The CDR3 nucleotides are TGTGCCACCAGCAGAGTTGCTGGCGGGAGCACAGATACGCAGTATTTT.

V gene TRBV6-1 combines with J gene TRBJ2-5; tentative D call: TRBD2 (6 bases). The length of the CDR3 is 14 residues. Germline V gene sequence: CDR1 MNHNS, CDR2 SASEGT. Trimming took 3 bases from V and 3 from J, leaving 11 bases between them. CDR3 sequence reads: CASSDPGTEETQYF. The CDR3 coding sequence is TGTGCCAGCAGTGACCCGGGGACTGAAGAGACCCAGTACTTC.

This chain joins TRBV2 and TRBJ2-5; 10 bases agree with TRBD2. With V trimmed by 7 bases and J by 4 bases, 6 bases remained unmatched. This CDR3 spans 14 amino acids. Germline CDR1 and CDR2: SNHLY and FYNNEI. The CDR3 sequence: CASKKREGRETQYF. The CDR3, as DNA: TGTGCCAGCAAAAAGCGGGAGGGCCGAGAGACCCAGTACTTC.

This clonotype has just one count. The chain joins TRBV30 to TRBJ1-1; D not certain. The ends were cut back, 4 bases at V and 8 bases at J, with 14 bases in the middle. CDR3 size: 12 residues. CDR1 and CDR2 from the germline V gene are GTSNPN and SVGIG (reference sequence). The CDR3 coding sequence is TGTGCCTGGACCGGAGTGGGCCTAGAAGCTTTCTTT. It is translated as CAWTGVGLEAFF.

This chain joins TRBV24-1 and TRBJ1-4; TRBD1 aligns across 7 bases. The trim removed 4 bases at V and 3 bases at J, leaving 1 base unmatched. The germline gives CDR1 KGHDR, CDR2 SFDVKD. CDR3 size: 14 residues. The CDR3 DNA sequence: TGTGCCACCAGTGACGGGACAGCTAATGAAAAACTGTTTTTT. As protein: CATSDGTANEKLFF.

This clonotype was seen more than once but under ten times. The V and J genes are TRBV19 and TRBJ1-2; tentative D call: TRBD1 (5 bases). This CDR3 has 14 residues. Trimming removed 2 bases at V and 2 bases at J, with 9 bases between. Germline V gene data show CDR1 as LNHDA and CDR2 as SQIVND (reference sequence). This chain's CDR3 is CASSIIQANYGYTF. Here the CDR3 DNA reads TGTGCCAGTAGTATAATACAGGCCAACTATGGCTACACCTTC.

The chain has TRBV5-4 and TRBJ1-2; D may be TRBD1 (6 bases). Germline CDR1 SGHNT, CDR2 YYREEE (reference sequence). CDR3 size: 13 residues. Trimming shortened V by 5 bases and J by 12 bases, and 20 bases separated the two germline ends. This chain's CDR3 is CASRADTGSFHTF. CDR3 sequence (DNA): TGTGCCAGCAGGGCCGACACAGGGAGTTTTCACACCTTC.